This T cell receptor beta chain was retrieved from a study of T cells after yellow fever vaccination. With respect to this clonotype: What it binds is unknown.

The CDR3 spans 13 residues. Germline CDR1 reads MNHEY; CDR2 reads SVGAGI. V lost 8 bases and J lost 7, with 17 bases in between. TCR cDNA, made by 5'RACE template switching, carried an added universal primer site and UMIs. TCRdb fed the 5' RACE reads into MiXCR, producing one record per CDR3 protein. The table lists tens of thousands of distinct CDR3 sequences, approximately 7% of them singletons. Study observations and caveats: Researchers cautioned that FACS-sorted repertoires could harbor abundant clonotypes contaminating from the bulk population. Reappearance after the booster was observed for most primary-vaccination clones (more than 95% CD4, approximately 90% CD8).

This chain joins TRBV6-5 and TRBJ1-1; TRBD1 is a possible D gene (6 bases). Sequencing was performed on CD8+ T cells sorted from PBMCs, taken roughly 45 days after the first yellow fever vaccination. The clonotype comes from a man in his late teens or twenties who received the YFV17D yellow fever vaccine. The CDR3 loop reads CASDFTGTHEAFF. CDR3 nucleotides: TGTGCCAGCGACTTCACCGGGACACATGAAGCTTTCTTT.